The 20 T cell receptor beta chains below come from one sample, sequenced in a study of neurological immune-mediated disorders. Documented time point: longitudinal time-point 3. From the 5' RACE reads, TCRdb called clonotypes with MiXCR, one entry per CDR3 protein. The sample records roughly 100,000 distinct CDR3 sequences, under 14% being singletons. The sample taken for sequencing was PBMCs. The receptors come from a female donor with HTLV-1-associated myelopathy (HAM/TSP).

This chain links TRBV7-9 with TRBJ2-3; D is ambiguous. The CDR3 runs to 18 residues. V dropped 5 bases and J dropped 0 bases, with 21 bases sitting between them. Per the germline V gene, CDR1 is SEHNR and CDR2 is FQNEAQ (reference sequence). This CDR3 is CASSGSLRTDTSTDTQYF. The CDR3 coding sequence is TGTGCCAGCAGCGGAAGTCTAAGGACGGATACTAGCACAGATACGCAGTATTTT.

In its sample, this clonotype was seen many times. The chain recombines TRBV7-7 with TRBJ2-7, with D possibly being TRBD1 (7 bases). This CDR3 is 19 amino acids long. The V gene's germline CDR1 is SSHAT and CDR2 FNYEAQ (reference sequence). V dropped 5 bases and J dropped 3 bases, with 29 bases sitting between them. For the CDR3, the DNA is TGTGCCAGCAGCCCACGAAGAGACAGGGAGCGGCCGGGGGACTACGAGCAGTACTTC. Translated: CASSPRRDRERPGDYEQYF.

This clonotype was recorded many times. This sequence joins TRBV24-1 and TRBJ2-7; tentatively, D is TRBD2 (6 bases). V was pared by 4 bases and J by 2 bases, with 14 bases between. The CDR3 sequence is 15 residues long. Germline CDR1 and CDR2: KGHDR and SFDVKD. CDR3 nucleotide sequence: TGTGCCACCAGTGAATCGGGGGTCTCACCCTACGAGCAGTACTTC. Protein sequence: CATSESGVSPYEQYF.

This clonotype was counted at least ten times. The chain recombines TRBV5-6 with TRBJ1-6; TRBD1 agrees at 10 bases. In germline, CDR1 is SGHDT, CDR2 YYEEEE. The CDR3 length is 15 residues. The DNA for the CDR3 is TGTGTTGGACAGGGGGAAGATAATTGTGATTCACCCCTCCACTTT. This sequence encodes CVGQGEDNCDSPLHF.

This clonotype was seen a handful of times. The rearrangement uses TRBV7-9 and TRBJ2-3; perhaps TRBD1 as D (5 bases). Germline lookup yields CDR1 SEHNR and CDR2 FQNEAQ (reference sequence). The CDR3 runs 13 residues. V dropped 9 bases and J dropped 1 base, with 11 bases sitting between them. The CDR3 nucleotides read TGTGCCAGAACCAGCAGGGGCACAGATACGCAGTATTTT. Its translation is CARTSRGTDTQYF.

This clonotype was seen a handful of times. J is TRBJ2-7 and V is TRBV5-1; D could derive from TRBD1 or TRBD2 (5 bases each). CDR1 is SGHRS, CDR2 YFSETQ, per germline. V was clipped by 5 bases and J by 5 bases, with 11 bases between them. The CDR3 is made up of 12 amino acids. DNA of the CDR3: TGCGCCAGCAGACGGGACGGTAACGAGCAGTACTTC. This sequence encodes CASRRDGNEQYF.

Many counts were recorded for this clonotype. The V and J genes are TRBV14 and TRBJ2-4, with D possibly TRBD2 on 6 matching bases. Germline CDR1 SGHDN, CDR2 FVKESK. Trimming left V 1 base short and J 3 bases short, with 16 bases between. This CDR3 comprises 17 residues. Here the CDR3 reads CASSQGSLRGGKNIQYF. CDR3 DNA: TGTGCCAGCAGCCAAGGGTCATTGCGGGGAGGCAAAAACATTCAGTACTTC.

This clonotype was observed at least ten times. The gene calls are TRBV4-1 and TRBJ2-5, with 7 bases lining up with TRBD1. Germline assignment: CDR1 MGHRA and CDR2 YSYEKL. V was pared by 5 bases and J by 3 bases, with 9 bases of the junction left unmatched. The CDR3 is 15 residues long. In nucleotides, the CDR3 is TGCGCCAGCAGCAGGGGACAGAGAATCGAAGAGACCCAGTACTTC. The encoded protein is CASSRGQRIEETQYF.

The V and J genes are TRBV6-5 and TRBJ2-5; 10 nucleotides line up with TRBD1. The junction had 12 bases not matched to a gene; V was cut back by 4 bases and J by 7 bases. CDR1 and CDR2 (germline): MNHEY, SVGAGI. The CDR3 has 16 amino acids. The CDR3 DNA follows: TGTGCCAGCAGTTCCCCCTCCGGGACAGGGGACGTGACCCAGTACTTC. Protein sequence: CASSSPSGTGDVTQYF.

V gene TRBV5-5 combines with J gene TRBJ2-1, with D perhaps TRBD1 or TRBD2 (5 bases each). CDR1 is SGHKS and CDR2 is YYEKEE in the germline V gene (reference sequence). V was trimmed by 0 bases and J by 8 bases, leaving 12 bases between them. The CDR3 is 14 amino acids. DNA for the CDR3: TGTGCCAGCAGCTTGGGAGGGTTGGGGGATGAGCAGTTCTTC. Protein: CASSLGGLGDEQFF. Full variable domain (outside the CDR3, taken from reference TRBV5-5 and TRBJ2-1): DAGVTQSPTHLIKTRGQQVTLRCSPISGHKSVSWYQQVLGQGPQFIFQYYEKEERGRGNFPDRFSARQFPNYSSELNVNALLLGDSALYLCASSLGGLGDEQFFGPGTRLTVL.

This clonotype was seen many times. The chain links TRBV27 to TRBJ2-2; 8 bases are a match to TRBD1. This CDR3 has 16 residues. J lost 1 base, V lost 4 bases, and 5 bases had no gene match. Per the germline V gene, CDR1 is MNHEY and CDR2 is SMNVEV (reference sequence). Written as DNA, the CDR3 is TGTGCCAGCAGTTCCGCCGGGACAGGGAACACCGGGGAGCTGTTTTTT. This gives the protein CASSSAGTGNTGELFF.

This clonotype was found many times. This chain joins TRBV4-2 and TRBJ1-1; TRBD1 matches at 8 bases. CDR1 and CDR2 (germline): LGHNA, YNFKEQ. V dropped 1 base and J dropped 8; count of bases not matched to a gene: 3. The CDR3 has 13 amino acids. The CDR3 is CASSQGDRREAFF. The DNA of the CDR3 is TGTGCCAGCAGCCAAGGGGACAGGAGAGAAGCTTTCTTT.

This clonotype was picked up many times. The chain has TRBV6-6 and TRBJ1-2, with 12 bases that match TRBD1. From germline, CDR1 is MNHNY and CDR2 SVGAGI (reference sequence). V lost 2 bases to trimming and J lost 7 bases; unmatched junction nucleotides: 5. The CDR3 runs 15 residues. CDR3 residues: CASSYGGQGAGGYTF. The CDR3 DNA reads TGTGCCAGCAGTTACGGGGGACAGGGGGCTGGTGGCTACACCTTC.

This clonotype was seen at least ten times. V gene TRBV29-1 combines with J gene TRBJ2-3, with D perhaps matching TRBD2 (5 bases). Germline values: CDR1 SQVTM, CDR2 ANQGSEA. The CDR3 is 16 amino acids. Trimming took off 6 bases at V and 5 bases at J, with 24 bases between the two ends. CDR3 sequence reads: CSVRRLLAAAGDTQYF. The CDR3 DNA reads TGCAGCGTCCGACGACTATTAGCAGCCGCCGGAGATACGCAGTATTTT.

This clonotype has a count of ten or more. This chain links TRBV27 with TRBJ2-7; TRBD2 is a possible D gene (6 bases). With 5 bases removed from V and 3 bases from J, the gap between germline ends came to 20 bases. The CDR3 is made up of 16 amino acids. Per germline, CDR1 MNHEY and CDR2 SMNVEV (reference sequence). CDR3 nucleotides: TGTGCCAGCAGTCTCGGGGGAGGCAGGGTTGTCTACGAGCAGTACTTC. Encoded protein: CASSLGGGRVVYEQYF.

This clonotype appeared many times. The chain recombines TRBV6-5 with TRBJ2-7; the match to TRBD2 covers 10 bases. V shed 2 bases, J shed 3 bases, and the junction held 10 bases outside the gene matches. The CDR3 is 17 residues long. Germline CDR1 reads MNHEY; CDR2 reads SVGAGI. The CDR3 DNA reads as TGTGCCAGCAGTTACCGGGTTGGGCGGACTAGCGGCTACGAGCAGTACTTC. Translation: CASSYRVGRTSGYEQYF.

J is TRBJ2-6 and V is TRBV7-2; 9 bases align to TRBD2. CDR1 SGHTA and CDR2 FQGNSA come from the germline V gene. This CDR3 has 19 residues. V gave up 2 bases and J gave up 0 bases; unmatched junction bases: 8. The CDR3 coding sequence is TGTGCCAGCAGCTTAAGAGCCAGCGGGGGGTCCTCTGGGGCCAACGTCCTGACTTTC. It translates to CASSLRASGGSSGANVLTF.

This clonotype was seen more than once but under ten times. The chain couples TRBV19 to TRBJ1-5; 8 bases agree with TRBD1. With 11 bases clipped from V and 5 bases from J, the junction kept 8 bases outside the gene matches. Germline loops: CDR1 LNHDA, CDR2 SQIVND (reference sequence). CDR3 length equals 13 residues. This CDR3 reads CACGQGGYQPQHF. In DNA, the CDR3 is TGTGCCTGCGGACAGGGAGGTTATCAGCCCCAGCATTTT.

This clonotype was picked up many times. The chain couples TRBV5-6 to TRBJ2-2; the match to TRBD1 covers 7 bases. V dropped 6 bases and J dropped 2; count of bases not matched to a gene: 10. The CDR3 is made up of 16 amino acids. Germline values: CDR1 SGHDT, CDR2 YYEEEE. The CDR3 here is CASIKRTGLNTGELFF. The CDR3, as DNA: TGTGCCAGCATCAAGAGGACAGGCCTCAACACCGGGGAGCTGTTTTTT.

This clonotype was detected ten times or more. The rearrangement links TRBV6-6 to TRBJ2-3, with D perhaps TRBD2 (6 bases). V was cut by 8 bases and J by 4 bases, with 13 bases left in between. Germline V gene lookup returns CDR1 MNHNY and CDR2 SVGAGI (reference sequence). The length of the CDR3 is 13 residues. CDR3 coding DNA: TGTGCCAGCCGGGACTCCGCCGCAGATACGCAGTATTTT. It is translated as CASRDSAADTQYF.